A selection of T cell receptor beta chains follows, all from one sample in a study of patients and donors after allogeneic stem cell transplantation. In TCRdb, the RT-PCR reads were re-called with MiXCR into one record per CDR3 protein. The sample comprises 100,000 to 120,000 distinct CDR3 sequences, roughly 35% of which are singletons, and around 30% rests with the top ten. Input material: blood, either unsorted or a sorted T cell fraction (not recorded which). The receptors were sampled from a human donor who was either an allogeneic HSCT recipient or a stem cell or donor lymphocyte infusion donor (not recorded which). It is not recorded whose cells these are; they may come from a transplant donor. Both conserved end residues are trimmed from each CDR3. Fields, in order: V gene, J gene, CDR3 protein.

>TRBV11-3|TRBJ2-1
ASSSWRREDYNEQF
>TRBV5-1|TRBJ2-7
ASSTGTESYEQY
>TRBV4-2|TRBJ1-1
ASSQVFPGQEAF
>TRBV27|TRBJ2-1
ASSLLAITYNEQF
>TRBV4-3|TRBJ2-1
ASSQDLRTDTYNEQF
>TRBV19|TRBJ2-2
ASSMRGTGELF
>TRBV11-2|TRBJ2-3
ASSPVTDTQY
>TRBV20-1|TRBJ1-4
SARWPNEKLF
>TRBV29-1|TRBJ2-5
SVPAGPWGETQY
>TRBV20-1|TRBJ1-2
SAPRSWGALNYGYT
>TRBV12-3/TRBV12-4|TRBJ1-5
ASSFSGGLVRPQH
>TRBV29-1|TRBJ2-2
SVERGTGELF
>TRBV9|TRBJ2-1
ASSELAGGPSYNEQF
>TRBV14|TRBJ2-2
ASSQDGLAEYTGELF
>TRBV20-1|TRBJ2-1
SAAGTSGYNEQF
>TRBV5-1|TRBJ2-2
ASSLLAGIAGELF
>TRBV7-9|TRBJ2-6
ASSFGVHPETGANVLT
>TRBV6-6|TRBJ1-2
ASSFRDRGGYT
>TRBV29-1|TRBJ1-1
SVGGRLNTEAF
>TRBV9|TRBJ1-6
ASSVVGGASPLH
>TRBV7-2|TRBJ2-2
ASSTWTSNTGELF
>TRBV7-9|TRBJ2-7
ASSSGLYEQY
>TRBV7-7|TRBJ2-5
ASSSRGTNQETQY
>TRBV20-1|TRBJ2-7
SARVPGQGARSYEQY
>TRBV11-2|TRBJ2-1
ASSYRLEGYNEQF
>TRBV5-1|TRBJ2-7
ASSLELAGSYEQY
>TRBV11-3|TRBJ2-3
ASSPSGREDTQY
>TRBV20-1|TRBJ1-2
SATPDRVNYGYT
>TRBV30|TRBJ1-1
AWSESSLGNTEAF
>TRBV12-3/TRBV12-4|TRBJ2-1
ASSPTSGSYNEQF
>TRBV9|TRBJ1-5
ASSVVRQGARRNQPQH
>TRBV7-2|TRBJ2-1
ASSLVVSPGPYNEQF
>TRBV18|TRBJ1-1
ASSAGGGPSAEAF
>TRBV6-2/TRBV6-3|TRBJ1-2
ASSYRASGDYGYT